Shown below are 9 T cell receptor beta chains from a single sample sequenced in a study of T cells in women clearing cervical HPV infection. Assay: immunoSEQ multiplex PCR; the TCRdb copy retains only in-frame clones and omits some. This sample's clone table lists 18,000 or so clones. Source material: blood buffy coat. The receptors originated from a woman aged 18 to 75 with a cervical HPV16 infection that either progressed to CIN3+ or cleared (not recorded which).

With regard to this clone: The CDR3 end falls 3 residues outside the read, so it is completed with the germline J gene. The J gene is TRBJ1-4, the V gene TRBV27; TRBD1 matches at 7 bases. This CDR3 contains 14 residues. V shed 5 bases and J 5 bases; nucleotides not matched to a gene: 5. The germline V gene encodes CDR1 MNHEY and CDR2 SMNVEV (reference sequence). The CDR3 DNA, read in part, is TGTGCCAGCAGTCGACAGGGAAACAATGAAAAA. Translation: CASSRQGNNEK. The full CDR3 protein is CASSRQGNNEKLFF.

On this clone: The read ends 3 residues before the CDR3 terminus; that terminus is restored from the germline J gene. J is TRBJ2-1 and V is TRBV29-1, with D tentatively TRBD1 (6 bases). Germline CDR1 is SQVTM and CDR2 is ANQGSEA. This CDR3 contains 12 residues. Trimming shortened V by 5 bases and J by 4 bases, and 9 bases separated the two germline ends. The CDR3 loop is CSVRTEYNEQFF. Partial CDR3 DNA: TGCAGCGTTCGGACAGAGTACAATGAG.

CDR3 DNA (partial): TGTGCCAGCAGTTTCCAGGGTCTCGGAGTCACTGAA. Its protein is CASSFQGLGVTE. The whole CDR3 region reads CASSFQGLGVTEAFF. V usage is TRBV28 and J usage is TRBJ1-1; maybe TRBD1 (5 bases). The read finishes 3 residues shy of the CDR3 end, and the germline J gene is used to complete it. The CDR3 covers 15 residues. Germline V gene sequence: CDR1 MDHEN, CDR2 SYDVKM. Deletions cut 3 bases from V and 4 bases from J, with 15 bases between. Together with reference TRBV28 and TRBJ1-1, the CDR3 gives the full variable domain: DVKVTQSSRYLVKRTGEKVFLECVQDMDHENMFWYRQDPGLGLRLIYFSYDVKMKEKGDIPEGYSVSREKKERFSLILESASTNQTSMYLCASSFQGLGVTEAFFGQGTRLTVV.

As regards this clone: The sequence runs out 3 residues before the end of the CDR3; the remainder is reconstructed from the germline J gene. The chain employs TRBV18 and TRBJ1-3; TRBD1 matches at 9 bases. Per the germline V gene, CDR1 is KGHSH and CDR2 is LQKENI. This CDR3 spans 16 amino acids. Trimming at V came to 0 bases and at J to 5 bases, leaving 5 bases not matched to a gene. CDR3 bases read: TGTGCCAGCTCACCACCCGGACAGGGGAGTAGAAACACC. Protein: CASSPPGQGSRNT. The complete CDR3 protein is CASSPPGQGSRNTIYF.

A remark on this clone: The read ends 3 residues shy of where the CDR3 ends; the end is completed using the germline J gene. The chain has TRBV5-1 and TRBJ1-5; D ambiguous. The V end was cut by 0 bases, the J end by 3 bases, with 7 bases between. CDR1 is SGHRS and CDR2 is YFSETQ in the germline V gene. This CDR3 is 14 amino acids long. The sequenced CDR3 bases are TGCGCCAGCAGCTTGGAAGGCCCCAATCAGCCC. This sequence encodes CASSLEGPNQP. The full CDR3 protein is CASSLEGPNQPQHF.

Regarding this clone: The read halts 3 residues ahead of the CDR3 end, with the missing end drawn from the germline J gene. V and J are TRBV6-2 or TRBV6-3 and TRBJ1-1; D unresolved. The V gene's germline CDR1 is MNHEY and CDR2 SVGEGT. V was pared by 4 bases and J by 6 bases, with 9 bases between. CDR3 length: 12 residues. The CDR3 region is CASSFIGSEAFF. CDR3 DNA, as far as it was read: TGTGCCAGCAGTTTCATCGGGTCTGAA.

Details on this clone: Read sequence stops 3 residues before the CDR3 end, and the germline J gene provides the missing end. The chain recombines TRBV19 with TRBJ1-3, with TRBD1 identical over 9 bases. CDR1 is LNHDA and CDR2 is SQIVND in the germline V gene (reference sequence). This CDR3 has 15 amino acids. Trimming removed 4 bases from V and 8 bases from J; junction bases left unmatched: 9. CDR3: CASSNLGTGLDTIYF. CDR3 DNA (partial): TGTGCCAGTAGTAACCTCGGGACAGGGTTAGACACC.

Notes on this clone: The sequence runs out 3 residues before the end of the CDR3; the remainder is reconstructed from the germline J gene. This chain joins TRBV6-4 and TRBJ1-2; possibly TRBD1 for D (5 bases). The V end lost 3 bases, the J end lost 2 bases, and 10 bases lay between the germline ends. CDR3 length: 14 residues. Looked up from germline, CDR1 is MRHNA and CDR2 is SNTAGT. The CDR3 is CASSEQEGNYGYTF. The covered CDR3 bases are TGTGCCAGCAGTGAACAGGAGGGAAACTATGGC.

A remark on this clone: The junction shows a germline mismatch at one end, possibly a read error. The missing CDR3 end, 3 residues past where the read stops, is filled in from the germline J gene. The V and J genes are TRBV6-2 or TRBV6-3 and TRBJ2-2, with D perhaps TRBD2 (6 bases). Looked up from germline, CDR1 is MNHEY and CDR2 is SVGEGT. The CDR3 spans 17 residues. The covered CDR3 bases are TGTGCCAGCAGCCGCCGGGCCCCCACCCCGTACACCGGGGGG. Its protein product is CASSRRAPTPYTGG. From start to end, the CDR3 is CASSRRAPTPYTGGLFF.